This TCR beta chain was found in a study of identical twins. Germline CDR1 and CDR2: SGHTA and FQGTGA. V was pared by 5 bases and J by 2 bases, with 9 bases between. The CDR3 sequence is 13 residues long. TCRdb passed the 5' RACE reads through MiXCR, listing each CDR3 protein once. Of fewer than 800,000 distinct CDR3 sequences listed, roughly 6.6% are singletons. The same data also contributed to another study, on yellow fever vaccine responses in identical twins.

The chain has TRBV7-3 and TRBJ1-1; the D is unclear. This TCR derives from a woman under 30 in good health. What was sequenced was PBMCs. The CDR3 sequence: CASSPTTNTEAFF. CDR3 in DNA: TGTGCCAGCAGCCCCACAACTAACACTGAAGCTTTCTTT. Together with reference TRBV7-3 and TRBJ1-1, the CDR3 gives the full variable domain: GAGVSQTPSNKVTEKGKYVELRCDPISGHTALYWYRQSLGQGPEFLIYFQGTGAADDSGLPNDRFFAVRPEGSVSTLKIQRTERGDSAVYLCASSPTTNTEAFFGQGTRLTVV.